This TCR beta chain is drawn from a study of blood T cell repertoires in COVID-19. The wider study: Acute-phase and convalescent COVID-19 samples originated in the United States, Italy and Spain. PBMCs, B-cell-depleted T cells, or T cells provided the cDNA or gDNA that made up the material.

In the authors' methods: Estimation of nucleated cell counts relied on the amplification of reference gene primers. The table came from immunoSEQ multiplex PCR; TCRdb's copy has only in-frame clones and leaves some out. The V and J calls and the clone size are those of that table, but D and trimming were determined from the DNA. The sample holds around 75,000 clones, about 88% seen once. There are 14 residues in the CDR3. V was cut by 6 bases and J by 5 bases, with 15 bases left in between. Germline V lookup: CDR1 ENHRY, CDR2 SYGVKD. The chain uses TRBV10-3 and TRBJ2-3, with D possibly TRBD2 on 6 matching bases. This clonotype originated in a human donor in a cohort sampled during active COVID-19. The sample taken for sequencing was peripheral blood. The CDR3 spells CAIRDLQGGDTQYF. CDR3 nucleotide sequence: TGTGCCATCAGGGACCTGCAGGGAGGAGATACGCAGTATTTT.